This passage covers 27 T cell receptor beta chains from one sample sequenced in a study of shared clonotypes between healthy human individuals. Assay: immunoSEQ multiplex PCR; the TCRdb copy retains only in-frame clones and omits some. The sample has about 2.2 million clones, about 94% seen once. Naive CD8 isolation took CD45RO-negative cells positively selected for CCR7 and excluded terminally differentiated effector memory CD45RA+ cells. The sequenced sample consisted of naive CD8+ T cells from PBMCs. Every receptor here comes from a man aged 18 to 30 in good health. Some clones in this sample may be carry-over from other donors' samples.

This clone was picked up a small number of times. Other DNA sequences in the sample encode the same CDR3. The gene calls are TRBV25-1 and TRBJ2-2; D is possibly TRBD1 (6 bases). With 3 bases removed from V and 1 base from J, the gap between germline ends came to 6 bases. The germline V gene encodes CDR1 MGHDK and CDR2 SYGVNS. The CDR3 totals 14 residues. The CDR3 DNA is TGTGCCAGCAGTGAGACAGGGAACACCGGGGAGCTGTTTTTT. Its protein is CASSETGNTGELFF.

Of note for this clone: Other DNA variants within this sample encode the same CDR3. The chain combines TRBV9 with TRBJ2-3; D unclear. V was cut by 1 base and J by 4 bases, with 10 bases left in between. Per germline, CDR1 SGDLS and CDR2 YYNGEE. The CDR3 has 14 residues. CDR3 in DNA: TGTGCCAGCAGCGTAAGCGTGGGCCCAGATACGCAGTATTTT. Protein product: CASSVSVGPDTQYF.

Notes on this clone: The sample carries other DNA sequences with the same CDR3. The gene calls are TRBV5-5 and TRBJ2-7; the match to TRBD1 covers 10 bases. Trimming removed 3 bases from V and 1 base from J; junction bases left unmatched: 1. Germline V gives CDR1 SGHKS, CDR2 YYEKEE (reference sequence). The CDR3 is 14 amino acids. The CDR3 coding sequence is TGTGCCAGCAGCTGGGGACAGGGGTCCTACGAGCAGTACTTC. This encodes CASSWGQGSYEQYF.

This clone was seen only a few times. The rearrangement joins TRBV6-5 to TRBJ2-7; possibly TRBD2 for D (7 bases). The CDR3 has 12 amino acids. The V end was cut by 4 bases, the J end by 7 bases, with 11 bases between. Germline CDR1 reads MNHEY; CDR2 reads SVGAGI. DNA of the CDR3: TGTGCCAGCAGTTGGGGGGGGCGGGAGCAGTACTTC. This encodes CASSWGGREQYF.

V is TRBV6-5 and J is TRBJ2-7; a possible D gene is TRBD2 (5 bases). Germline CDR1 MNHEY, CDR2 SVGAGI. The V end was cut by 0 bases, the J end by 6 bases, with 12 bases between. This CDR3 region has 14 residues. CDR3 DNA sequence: TGTGCCAGCAGTTACTCGCCTAGCTGGGCCGAGCAGTACTTC. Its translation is CASSYSPSWAEQYF.

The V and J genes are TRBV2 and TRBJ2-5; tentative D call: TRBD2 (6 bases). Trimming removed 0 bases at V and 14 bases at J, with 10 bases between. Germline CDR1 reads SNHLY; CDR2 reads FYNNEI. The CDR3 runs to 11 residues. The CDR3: CASSEAGLEYF. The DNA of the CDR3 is TGTGCCAGCAGTGAAGCGGGACTCGAATACTTC.

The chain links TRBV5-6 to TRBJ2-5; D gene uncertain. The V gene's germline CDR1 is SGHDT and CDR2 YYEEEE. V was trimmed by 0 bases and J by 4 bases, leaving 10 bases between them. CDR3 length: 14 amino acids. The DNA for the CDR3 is TGTGCCAGCAGCTTGGCGGCGGATAGAGAGACCCAGTACTTC. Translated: CASSLAADRETQYF.

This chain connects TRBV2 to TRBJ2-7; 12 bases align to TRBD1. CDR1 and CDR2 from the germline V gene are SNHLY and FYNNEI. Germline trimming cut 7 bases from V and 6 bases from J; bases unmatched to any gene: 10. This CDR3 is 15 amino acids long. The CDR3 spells CASNHPGQGAGEQYF. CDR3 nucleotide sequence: TGTGCCAGCAACCACCCGGGACAGGGGGCCGGCGAGCAGTACTTC.

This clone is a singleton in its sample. CDR3 sequence: CASSSDPSSYNEQFF. DNA of the CDR3: TGTGCCAGTAGCTCGGACCCCAGCTCCTACAATGAGCAGTTCTTC. The chain joins TRBV2 to TRBJ2-1, with unresolved D. Trimming removed 9 bases from V and 0 bases from J, with 15 bases in between. Germline V gene data show CDR1 as SNHLY and CDR2 as FYNNEI. The CDR3 runs 15 residues. The full variable domain, in which reference TRBV2 and TRBJ2-1 provide the parts outside the CDR3, is EPEVTQTPSHQVTQMGQEVILRCVPISNHLYFYWYRQILGQKVEFLVSFYNNEISEKSEIFDDQFSVERPDGSNFTLKIRSTKLEDSAMYFCASSSDPSSYNEQFFGPGTRLTVL.

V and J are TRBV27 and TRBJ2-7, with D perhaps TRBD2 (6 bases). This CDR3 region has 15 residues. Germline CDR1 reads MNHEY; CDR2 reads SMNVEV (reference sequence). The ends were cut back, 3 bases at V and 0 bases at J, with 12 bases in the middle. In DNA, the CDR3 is TGTGCCAGCAGTTTCAGGAGGGCAACCTCCTACGAGCAGTACTTC. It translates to CASSFRRATSYEQYF.

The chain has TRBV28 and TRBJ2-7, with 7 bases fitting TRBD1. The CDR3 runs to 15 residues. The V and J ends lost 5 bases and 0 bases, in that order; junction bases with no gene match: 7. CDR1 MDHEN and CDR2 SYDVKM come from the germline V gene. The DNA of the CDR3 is TGTGCCAGCAGTACTCCGGGACAGAGCTCCTACGAGCAGTACTTC. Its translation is CASSTPGQSSYEQYF.

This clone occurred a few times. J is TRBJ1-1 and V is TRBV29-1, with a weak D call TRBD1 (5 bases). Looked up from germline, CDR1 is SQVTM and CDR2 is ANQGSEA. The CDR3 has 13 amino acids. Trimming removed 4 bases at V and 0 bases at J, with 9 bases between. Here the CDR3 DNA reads TGCAGCGTTGCTCAGGGAATGAACACTGAAGCTTTCTTT. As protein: CSVAQGMNTEAFF. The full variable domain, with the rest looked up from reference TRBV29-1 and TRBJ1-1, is SAVISQKPSRDICQRGTSLTIQCQVDSQVTMMFWYRQQPGQSLTLIATANQGSEATYESGFVIDKFPISRPNLTFSTLTVSNMSPEDSSIYLCSVAQGMNTEAFFGQGTRLTVV.

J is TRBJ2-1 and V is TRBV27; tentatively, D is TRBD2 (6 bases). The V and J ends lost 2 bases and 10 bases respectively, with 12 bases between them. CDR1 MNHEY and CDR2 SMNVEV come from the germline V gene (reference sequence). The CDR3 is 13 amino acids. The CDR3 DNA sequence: TGTGCCAGCAGTTTAGTTTATCGGGGGGAGCAGTTCTTC. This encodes CASSLVYRGEQFF.

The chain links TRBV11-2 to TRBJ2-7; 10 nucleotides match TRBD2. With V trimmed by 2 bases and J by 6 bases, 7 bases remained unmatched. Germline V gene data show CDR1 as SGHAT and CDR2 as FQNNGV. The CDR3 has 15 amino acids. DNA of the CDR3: TGTGCCAGCAGCTTATATCTAGCGGGAGACGTCGAGCAGTACTTC. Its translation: CASSLYLAGDVEQYF.

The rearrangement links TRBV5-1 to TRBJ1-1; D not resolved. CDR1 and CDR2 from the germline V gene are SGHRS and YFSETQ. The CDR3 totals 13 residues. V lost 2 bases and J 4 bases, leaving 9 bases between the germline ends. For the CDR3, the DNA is TGCGCCAGCAGCTTAATCGTTGGCACTGAAGCTTTCTTT. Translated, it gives CASSLIVGTEAFF.

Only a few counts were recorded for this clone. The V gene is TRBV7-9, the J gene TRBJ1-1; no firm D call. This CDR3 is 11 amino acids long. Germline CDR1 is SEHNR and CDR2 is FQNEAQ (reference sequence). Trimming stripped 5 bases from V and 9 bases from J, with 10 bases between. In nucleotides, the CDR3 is TGTGCCAGCAGCCCCTCGGGCCAAGCTTTCTTT. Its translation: CASSPSGQAFF.

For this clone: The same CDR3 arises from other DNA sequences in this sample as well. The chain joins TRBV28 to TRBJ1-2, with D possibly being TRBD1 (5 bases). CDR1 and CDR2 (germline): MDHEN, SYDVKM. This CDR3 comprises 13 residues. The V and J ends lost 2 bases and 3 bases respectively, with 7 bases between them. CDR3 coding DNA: TGTGCCAGCAGTTTAGGGGGGGACTATGGCTACACCTTC. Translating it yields CASSLGGDYGYTF.

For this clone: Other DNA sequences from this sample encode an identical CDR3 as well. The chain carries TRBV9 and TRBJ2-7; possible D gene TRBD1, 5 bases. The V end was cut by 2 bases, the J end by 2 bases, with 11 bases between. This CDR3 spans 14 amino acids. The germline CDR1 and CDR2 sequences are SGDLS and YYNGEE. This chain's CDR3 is CASSVVDSPYEQYF. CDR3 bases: TGTGCCAGCAGCGTCGTTGACAGCCCCTACGAGCAGTACTTC.

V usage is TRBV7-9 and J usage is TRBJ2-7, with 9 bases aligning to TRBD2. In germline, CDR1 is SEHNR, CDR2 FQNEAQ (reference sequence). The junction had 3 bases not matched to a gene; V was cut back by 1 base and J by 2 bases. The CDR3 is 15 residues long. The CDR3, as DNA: TGTGCCAGCAGCTTAGAGCTAGCGGGGACCTACGAGCAGTACTTC. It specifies CASSLELAGTYEQYF.

The CDR3 here is CASSTGQGGYYEQYF. The CDR3 nucleotides are TGTGCCAGCAGCACGGGACAGGGGGGATATTACGAGCAGTACTTC. The chain carries TRBV14 and TRBJ2-7; 11 positions match TRBD1. With V trimmed by 5 bases and J by 4 bases, 7 bases remained unmatched. Germline V gives CDR1 SGHDN, CDR2 FVKESK. This CDR3 has 15 amino acids.

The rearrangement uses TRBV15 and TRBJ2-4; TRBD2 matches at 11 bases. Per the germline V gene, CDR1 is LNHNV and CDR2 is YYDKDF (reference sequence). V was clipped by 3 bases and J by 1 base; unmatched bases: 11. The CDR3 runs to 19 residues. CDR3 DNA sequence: TGTGCCACCAGCAGGCCGGGACTAGCGGCCATAGGGGCCAAAAACATTCAGTACTTC. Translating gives CATSRPGLAAIGAKNIQYF.

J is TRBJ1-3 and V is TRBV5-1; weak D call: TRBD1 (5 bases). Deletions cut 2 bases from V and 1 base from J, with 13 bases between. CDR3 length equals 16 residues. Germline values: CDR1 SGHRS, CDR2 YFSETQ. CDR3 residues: CASSFDSFFSGNTIYF. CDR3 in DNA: TGCGCCAGCAGCTTTGACAGCTTCTTTTCTGGAAACACCATATATTTT.

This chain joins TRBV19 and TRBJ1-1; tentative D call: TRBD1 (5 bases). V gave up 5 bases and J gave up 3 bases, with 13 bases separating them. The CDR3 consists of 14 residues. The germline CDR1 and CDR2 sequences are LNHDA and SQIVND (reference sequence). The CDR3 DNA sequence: TGTGCCAGTAGTCTCGACAGAGAATACACTGAAGCTTTCTTT. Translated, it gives CASSLDREYTEAFF.

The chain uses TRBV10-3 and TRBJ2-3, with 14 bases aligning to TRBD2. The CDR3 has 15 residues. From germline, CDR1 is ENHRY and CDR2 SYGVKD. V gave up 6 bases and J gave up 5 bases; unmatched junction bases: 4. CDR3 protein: CAIRGLAGDGDTQYF. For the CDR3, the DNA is TGTGCCATCAGGGGACTAGCGGGAGATGGAGATACGCAGTATTTT.

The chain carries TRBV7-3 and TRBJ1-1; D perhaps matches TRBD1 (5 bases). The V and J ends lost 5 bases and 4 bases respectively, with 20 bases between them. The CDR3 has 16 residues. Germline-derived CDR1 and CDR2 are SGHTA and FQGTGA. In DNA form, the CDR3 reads TGTGCCAGCAGCAAGATTCCAGGGTCAATAGGCACTGAAGCTTTCTTT. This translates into CASSKIPGSIGTEAFF.

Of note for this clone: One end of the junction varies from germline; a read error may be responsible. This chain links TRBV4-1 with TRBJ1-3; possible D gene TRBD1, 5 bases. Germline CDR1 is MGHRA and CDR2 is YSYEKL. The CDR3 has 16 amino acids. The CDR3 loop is CASSKDTLGPGNTIYF. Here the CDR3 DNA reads TGCGCCAGCAGCAAAGATACGTTGGGGCCTGGAAACACCATATATTTT.

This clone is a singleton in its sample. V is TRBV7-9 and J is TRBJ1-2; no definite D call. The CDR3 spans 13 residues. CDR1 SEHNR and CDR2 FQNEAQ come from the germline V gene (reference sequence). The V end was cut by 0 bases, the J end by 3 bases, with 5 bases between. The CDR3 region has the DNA TGTGCCAGCAGCTTAGCAGTTTACTATGGCTACACCTTC. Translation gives CASSLAVYYGYTF. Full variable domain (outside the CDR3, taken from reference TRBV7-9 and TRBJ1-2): DTGVSQNPRHKITKRGQNVTFRCDPISEHNRLYWYRQTLGQGPEFLTYFQNEAQLEKSRLLSDRFSAERPKGSFSTLEIQRTEQGDSAMYLCASSLAVYYGYTFGSGTRLTVV.